This TCR beta chain was sequenced for a study of blood T cell repertoires in COVID-19. Assay used: immunoSEQ multiplex PCR; TCRdb lists only in-frame clones, some missing. The sample carries 300,000 or so clones, around 88% recorded once. The CDR3 covers 13 residues. Germline CDR1 and CDR2: SNHLY and FYNNEI. Trimming stripped 7 bases from V and 6 bases from J, with 15 bases between. Specimen: peripheral blood. This TCR was sampled from a woman younger than 45 who had recovered from COVID-19. The chain links TRBV2 to TRBJ1-1; TRBD1 is a possible D gene (6 bases). CDR3 amino acids: CASNPRGGAEAFF. CDR3 nucleotides: TGTGCCAGCAATCCGAGGGGGGGCGCTGAAGCTTTCTTT.